The sequence of this TCR beta chain was determined in a study of T cells in Graves' hyperthyroidism and ophthalmopathy. Ophthalmopathy patients showed a Clinical Activity Score of at least 3, NOSPECS grade of at least 4 and duration under 3 months. Uncontrolled infection, other autoimmune disease, pregnancy or lactation barred patients from enrollment. In making diagnoses, clinical symptoms, serum thyroxine and TRAb, thyroid ultrasound and orbital computed tomography were all used. V gave up 6 bases and J gave up 0 bases, with 7 bases separating them. CDR3 size: 13 residues. Germline lookup yields CDR1 KGHSH and CDR2 LQKENI. This clonotype has ten or more counts. Authors of the study amplified TCR beta CDR3 regions from RNA transcripts. TCR CDR3 underwent first-round RT-PCR with the HTBI primer set. TCRdb processed the multiplex PCR reads anew with MiXCR; each CDR3 protein has one entry. The sample records some 370,000 distinct CDR3 sequences, around 15% being singletons.

Sequencing used blood. The chain joins TRBV18 to TRBJ2-3; no reliable D call. The sequence was obtained from a man aged 45-65 years with Graves' ophthalmopathy. CDR3 coding DNA: TGTGCCAGCTCGGAGCCTAGCACAGATACGCAGTATTTT. This encodes CASSEPSTDTQYF.